Given below is one T cell receptor (beta chain) in context. Its antigen target is currently unknown. Nothing much larger sits one base from this clone, and base qualities are not available. The data originate from a study of CD8 T cells in Susac syndrome (dated by TCRdb to 2018 to 2020). The study in broad terms: Among the sequenced Susac syndrome patients, 5 or 6 had clinically active disease and roughly eight were in clinical remission. At the time of blood withdrawal, Susac syndrome patients were either therapy-naive, taking corticosteroids (with some also receiving IVIg), or on IVIg alone. Whether CD8+ T cell activation and differentiation in Susac syndrome was antigen driven was tested using repertoire sequencing.

RNA was extracted with the RNeasy kit and about 0.5 to 1 ug was reverse transcribed using random hexamers. TCR beta CDR3 regions were amplified with the immunoSEQ multiplex PCR assay covering 54 Vbeta and 13 Jbeta segments. Bias from PCR amplification was corrected by using a synthetic template baseline for primer optimization and for computational correction. The paper's data handling went like this. Reads were annotated to V, D and J genes per IMGT and analyzed with immunoSEQ Analyzer, keeping only productive sequences. To calculate clonality, Shannon entropy was normalized by log2 of the number of productive unique sequences and then subtracted from one. For each patient and control, public and private clones were evaluated within the 100 most prevalent clones. A clone was defined as Susac-specific if it was absent from the healthy and MS cohorts, from more than 850 published viral clones and from other ImmuneACCESS disease sequences. The public reads were run again by TCRdb, first through fastp at Q25 and then through MiXCR, and only productive beta chains were kept. Each CDR3 protein appears once, grouped with its most common genes and DNA. These V and J calls are TCRdb output, not the study's own analysis. The sample profile shows roughly 250,000 distinct CDR3 sequences; almost 97% of them were found once. The ten largest clones represent under 0.12% of the sample.

Peripheral blood CD8+ and CD4+ T cells from healthy donors, Susac syndrome patients and multiple sclerosis patients were profiled using high-throughput TCR beta sequencing. Recently defined diagnostic criteria for definite or probable disease were met by the Susac syndrome patients. CD8+ TEMRA cells were enriched by FACS, while bulk CD8+ and CD4+ T cells were purified by magnetic negative isolation. Blood was drawn into EDTA tubes, processed within 24 hours, and PBMCs were isolated by density gradient centrifugation. PBMCs intended for TCR sequencing were frozen in liquid nitrogen and were later thawed in a 37 degrees C water bath. A purity of at least 90% was achieved for sorted or isolated CD4+, CD8+ and CD8+ TEMRA cells. Between the V and J ends, shortened by 3 bases and 5 bases respectively, the junction contains 13 bases. The cysteine opens and the phenylalanine closes a CDR3 of 13 amino acids. Kept here is only the CDR3 DNA, which spans 39 bases and is read in frame from base 1. Per the germline V gene (reference sequence), DFQATT is the CDR1 and SNEGSKA is the CDR2.

Broad study findings and their caveats: In patients with Susac syndrome, the CD4+ T cell repertoire showed no detectable clonal expansion. The study acknowledged that relatively few individuals were included in the TCR sequencing and HLA analysis.

The sequence is built from TRBV20-1 and TRBJ2-5, with a tentative D gene TRBD2 over 5 matching bases. The sequenced sample consisted of CD4+ T cells from PBMCs. The TCR comes from a human donor with Susac syndrome. The sequenced DNA: TGCAGTGCTAGGATTAGTCCGGGGGAGACCCAGTACTTC. Its translation reads: CSARISPGETQYF.